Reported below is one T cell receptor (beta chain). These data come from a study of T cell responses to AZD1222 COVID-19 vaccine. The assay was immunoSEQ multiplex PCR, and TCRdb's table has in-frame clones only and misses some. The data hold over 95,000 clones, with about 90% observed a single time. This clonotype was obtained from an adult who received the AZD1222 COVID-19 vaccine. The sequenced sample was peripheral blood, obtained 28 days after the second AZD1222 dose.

CDR3 nucleotide sequence: TGTGCCGCCAGAACGGGATTTATGAACACTGAAGCTTTCTTT. It yields the protein CAARTGFMNTEAFF. The chain joins TRBV30 to TRBJ1-1; no definite D call. This CDR3 comprises 14 residues. The ends were cut back, 8 bases at V and 0 bases at J, with 16 bases in the middle. CDR1 and CDR2 (germline): GTSNPN, SVGIG (reference sequence).